This T cell receptor (beta chain) was found in a study of T-cell memory formation after mild COVID-19 (dated by TCRdb to 2020 to 2023). A note on the overall study: TCR sequence clusters from the two donors were largely donor specific. In a couple of donors, T-cell clones that expanded and contracted after mild COVID-19 were tracked by sequencing TCRalpha and TCRbeta repertoires over time. Two young, previously healthy adult volunteers, one female and one male, were included in the cohort.

The germline V gene (reference sequence) yields DFQATT for CDR1 and SNEGSKA for CDR2. Between the V and J ends, shortened by 0 bases and 4 bases respectively, the junction contains 16 bases. Including the terminal cysteine and phenylalanine, the CDR3 comprises 16 residues. Kept here is only the CDR3 DNA, which spans 48 bases and is read in frame from base 1. There are a few counts of this clonotype. Its antigen is still unknown. Base qualities were left out, and no much larger clone turns up one base away. The instrument was an Illumina NovaSeq 6000. cDNA libraries for TCRalpha and TCRbeta were prepared by 5'RACE using constant-segment primers, with sample barcodes and unique molecular identifiers added. Trizol reagent was used to extract RNA from every sample. Library amplification was performed in two PCR steps, and a second sample barcode and Illumina TruSeq adapters were introduced in the second step. Sequencing of the libraries was done on an Illumina NovaSeq, producing 2 x 150 bp paired-end reads. As for the authors' bioinformatics: Demultiplexing of reads and collapsing into UMI-guided consensus sequences were performed with migec v1.2.7. Using mixcr v2.1.11, the UMI consensuses were aligned to TRA and TRB V and J templates and assembled into clonotypes. A clonotype was counted as expanded or contracted only if both edgeR and NoisET called the change significant, with noise models trained on biological replicates. edgeR calls used a false discovery rate-adjusted p below 0.01 and a log2 fold-change threshold of 1. As an exploratory analysis of dynamics, max-normalized trajectories of the 1000 most abundant clonotypes were examined by PCA with hierarchical clustering. The CD4 or CD8 phenotype of responding clones was assigned using the separately sequenced CD4+ and CD8+ repertoires. TCRdb's own reprocessing of the public reads used fastp at Q25 and MiXCR and kept productive beta chains. Every distinct CDR3 protein forms one entry, paired with its most common genes and DNA. The V and J calls come from TCRdb's annotation, not from the publication. Within this sample are about 440,000 distinct CDR3 sequences, with 20% of them counted one time only. Clones ranked in the top ten supply 8.4% of the sample.

Ficoll-Paque density gradient centrifugation was the method used to isolate PBMCs. The paper's findings and limits, for the study overall: Clones contracting from day 15 to 85 had balanced CD4/CD8 phenotypes, while a second wave expanding from day 15 to 37 was biased towards CD4+. Whether the second-wave clones peaking on day 37 were SARS-CoV-2 specific was not confirmed. Only a couple of mild cases were covered in the study, and larger cohorts including severe cases with pre-infection samples were considered necessary. The detection of some responding clones in pre-infection memory suggests that pre-existing cross-reactive memory T cells joined the SARS-CoV-2 response. Contracting CD4+ clones appeared mostly in the CM and EM memory subsets, whereas CD8+ clones were enriched in EMRA.

This clonotype was obtained from an adult woman who had mild COVID-19 (a few samples of this study predate the infection). The sample titles of this study are shuffled in the database, so cell type and time point are left out; the donor was told from shared clones. Sequenced sample: PBMCs or a T cell subset sorted from them (not recorded which). The V and J genes are TRBV20-1 and TRBJ1-5, with a tentative D gene TRBD1 over 5 matching bases. The nucleotide sequence is given as TGCAGTGCTAGAGATCCCCTATCCGGGGGGAATCAGCCCCAGCATTTT. The encoded protein is CSARDPLSGGNQPQHF.